A selection of T cell receptor beta chains follows, all from one sample in a study of cytomegalovirus exposure and HLA in healthy donors. Data came from immunoSEQ multiplex PCR; TCRdb stores just in-frame clones and leaves some out. The table includes roughly 230,000 clones, 90% detected once. The sequenced sample consisted of PBMCs. The receptors stem from a woman aged 30 to 39 in good health and CMV-seronegative. Both conserved end residues are part of each CDR3. A D gene is named only where the DNA matches it firmly. Some rows have no size entry. The others give once, few or many, or a class for an expanded clone.

CDR3 DNA	CDR3 protein	clone size	J gene	D gene	V gene
TGTGCCAGCAGCTCCCTAAAGGCCTACGAGCAGTACTTC	CASSSLKAYEQYF	once	TRBJ2-7	NA	TRBV5-4
TGTGCCAGCAGCCCTCGGGCTAGCGGGACAGATACGCAGTATTTT	CASSPRASGTDTQYF	NA	TRBJ2-3	TRBD2	TRBV13
TGTGCCACCAGCACCGGGCGTGGGGACAGCCAAGAGACCCAGTACTTC	CATSTGRGDSQETQYF	NA	TRBJ2-5	TRBD1	TRBV15
TGTGCCAGCAGATCGAACAGGGAAACTGAAGCTTTCTTT	CASRSNRETEAFF	NA	TRBJ1-1	NA	TRBV2
TGTGCCAGCTCACCACCAGGGATCGGCGAGCAGTACTTC	CASSPPGIGEQYF	once	TRBJ2-7	NA	TRBV18
TGCAGTGGGTTTCCCTACAATGAGCAGTTCTTC	CSGFPYNEQFF	once	TRBJ2-1	NA	TRBV20-1
TGTGCCAGTAGTAGATCACCGGACGGGGCCTATGGCTACACCTTC	CASSRSPDGAYGYTF	NA	TRBJ1-2	NA	TRBV19
TGTGCCAGCAGCTTAGCATCAGGGGCAGGGGCCTACAATGAGCAGTTCTTC	CASSLASGAGAYNEQFF	NA	TRBJ2-1	NA	TRBV7-6
TGTGCCAGCAGTTTCAGGGGGCAGAATCAGCCCCAGCATTTT	CASSFRGQNQPQHF	NA	TRBJ1-5	TRBD1	TRBV27
TGTGCCAGCAGCTTAAGTGCCTCCCCGAGCACCGGGGAGCTGTTTTTT	CASSLSASPSTGELFF	NA	TRBJ2-2	NA	TRBV7-3
TGTGCCAGCAGTCAGGGCCACTATGGCTACACCTTC	CASSQGHYGYTF	NA	TRBJ1-2	NA	TRBV28
TGCAGTACTATAATTCAAGAGACCCAGTACTTC	CSTIIQETQYF	NA	TRBJ2-5	NA	TRBV20-1
TGTGCCAGCAGTTTAGGGACTAGCGGGACCAGAGAACGTCACGAGCAGTACTTC	CASSLGTSGTRERHEQYF	few	TRBJ2-7	TRBD2	TRBV27
TGTGCCAGCAGCACAGCAGCCTTAGCCAAAAACATTCAGTACTTC	CASSTAALAKNIQYF	NA	TRBJ2-4	NA	TRBV7-8
TGTGCCAGCAGAGAGGGTTCCAGCTCCTACAATGAGCAGTTCTTC	CASREGSSSYNEQFF	NA	TRBJ2-1	NA	TRBV6-5
TGTGCCAGCTCACCAGCGAACACCGGGGAGCTGTTTTTT	CASSPANTGELFF	NA	TRBJ2-2	NA	TRBV18
TGCGCCAGCAGCTTGGGGCGAGACTTCACCTTC	CASSLGRDFTF	once	TRBJ1-2	NA	TRBV5-1
TGTGCCAGCAGCTTAGGAAGAACTTCCAATCAGCCCCAGCATTTT	CASSLGRTSNQPQHF	NA	TRBJ1-5	NA	TRBV7-8
TGTGCCAGCAGCGTAGCATCGAGGGATCCTAATCAGCCCCAGCATTTT	CASSVASRDPNQPQHF	NA	TRBJ1-5	NA	TRBV9
TGCGCCAGCAGCCAAGATGGGACCCCAGGCGGGGCCAACGTCCTGACTTTC	CASSQDGTPGGANVLTF	NA	TRBJ2-6	NA	TRBV4-1
TGCGCCAGCAGCCTCCGGGACAGGGAAGAGACCCAGTACTTC	CASSLRDREETQYF	NA	TRBJ2-5	TRBD1	TRBV5-1
TGTGCCACCAGCAGAGGGGAAAAACTGTTTTTT	CATSRGEKLFF	once	TRBJ1-4	NA	TRBV15
TGTGCCAGCAGTTACTCGACGGGCCCCGATGGCTACACCTTC	CASSYSTGPDGYTF	few	TRBJ1-2	NA	TRBV6-7
TGTGCCAGCAGCTTGGGAACAGGGGGCGCGGGCTACACCTTC	CASSLGTGGAGYTF	NA	TRBJ1-2	TRBD1	TRBV7-9
TGTGCCAGCAGCGCGAGAGGAGAGACCCAGTACTTC	CASSARGETQYF	NA	TRBJ2-5	NA	TRBV9
TGTGCCAGTCGACAGGGGCGCGGCACCGGGGAGCTGTTTTTT	CASRQGRGTGELFF	NA	TRBJ2-2	TRBD1	TRBV2
TGTGCCAGCAGCGGGTGGGACTCTGGGGCCAACGTCCTGACTTTC	CASSGWDSGANVLTF	once	TRBJ2-6	NA	TRBV7-6
TGTGCCAGCAGTGATAGGTGGACGGGGAACACAGATACGCAGTATTTT	CASSDRWTGNTDTQYF	NA	TRBJ2-3	NA	TRBV6-1
TGTGCCAGCAGTTCAGGGGCCCCGGTCTATGGCTACACCTTC	CASSSGAPVYGYTF	NA	TRBJ1-2	NA	TRBV27
TGTGCCAGCAGTTCCCCCCATGAGCAGTTCTTC	CASSSPHEQFF	NA	TRBJ2-1	NA	TRBV27
TGTGCCAGCAGTTCGACAGGGTATAGCAATCAGCCCCAGCATTTT	CASSSTGYSNQPQHF	NA	TRBJ1-5	TRBD1	TRBV28
TGTGCCAGCAGCCGGGCTAGCGGGCTTGCCGGGGAGCTGTTTTTT	CASSRASGLAGELFF	NA	TRBJ2-2	TRBD2	TRBV14
TGTGCCAGCAGTACCCGGACTAGCGGGGGCTACGAGCAGTACTTC	CASSTRTSGGYEQYF	NA	TRBJ2-7	TRBD2	TRBV6-6
TGTGCCAGCAGTGAATTATGGACTAGCGGGAATCCGAACTACAATGAGCAGTTCTTC	CASSELWTSGNPNYNEQFF	NA	TRBJ2-1	TRBD2	TRBV6-1
TGTGCCAGCTGTGATCGCTACGAGCAGTACTTC	CASCDRYEQYF	once	TRBJ2-7	NA	TRBV25-1
TGTGCCAGCTCACCCGGAAGGGACTATGGCTACACCTTC	CASSPGRDYGYTF	NA	TRBJ1-2	NA	TRBV18
TGTGCCAGCAGTCCGACCCGGGACAGCAATGAAAAACTGTTTTTT	CASSPTRDSNEKLFF	NA	TRBJ1-4	TRBD1	TRBV6-1
TGTGCCAGTAGTATCGTACGAGCGGGAATGAACACTGAAGCTTTCTTT	CASSIVRAGMNTEAFF	NA	TRBJ1-1	NA	TRBV19
TGTGCCAGCAGTCCCGACGGGACTAGCGGGGGTACAGATACGCAGTATTTT	CASSPDGTSGGTDTQYF	NA	TRBJ2-3	TRBD2	TRBV27
TGTGCCAGCAGCAGGACACGGACATCGCCCCAGCATTTT	CASSRTRTSPQHF	NA	TRBJ1-5	NA	TRBV6-5
TGCGCCAGCAGCTTACTGGGTACCTACGAGCAGTACTTC	CASSLLGTYEQYF	NA	TRBJ2-7	NA	TRBV5-1
TGTGCCAGCAGCTCTAGGGGACAGGGTAATGAAAAACTGTTTTTT	CASSSRGQGNEKLFF	few	TRBJ1-4	TRBD1	TRBV7-6
TGTGCCAGCAGTTACTCACAGGGTCTCAATCAGCCCCAGCATTTT	CASSYSQGLNQPQHF	NA	TRBJ1-5	NA	TRBV6-5
TGTGCCAGCAGCCAGACCCCTGGGAGGGGGGATACGCAGTATTTT	CASSQTPGRGDTQYF	few	TRBJ2-3	NA	TRBV7-9
TGTGCCAGCAGGCCAACTAGCGGGAGTTATGAGACCCAGTACTTC	CASRPTSGSYETQYF	NA	TRBJ2-5	TRBD2	TRBV6-6
TGTGCCAGCAGTGACCCGCAAAAAACCTCTGGGGCCAACGTCCTGACTTTC	CASSDPQKTSGANVLTF	NA	TRBJ2-6	NA	TRBV2
TGTGCCAGCAGAGGAGGGGTGAACACTGAAGCTTTCTTT	CASRGGVNTEAFF	NA	TRBJ1-1	NA	TRBV28
TGTGCCAGCAGTTACGTGGCAGGGAGTCGCGAGCAGTACTTC	CASSYVAGSREQYF	NA	TRBJ2-7	NA	TRBV6-5
TGTGCCAGCAGTTCCCCCCGGGCAGGGACACGGGACGAGCAGTACTTC	CASSSPRAGTRDEQYF	NA	TRBJ2-7	NA	TRBV28
TGCAGTGCTAGAGCCGGCGAGACCCAGTACTTC	CSARAGETQYF	NA	TRBJ2-5	NA	TRBV20-1
TGTGCCTGGAGTGGGTCGGGAGTAGTTATCGGGGAGCTGTTTTTT	CAWSGSGVVIGELFF	NA	TRBJ2-2	NA	TRBV30
TGTGCCAGCACCCCAGGGTCGGGGACTGAAGCTTTCTTT	CASTPGSGTEAFF	NA	TRBJ1-1	NA	TRBV6-5
TGTGCCAGCAGCCTAATTACGAGTGGCTACACCTTC	CASSLITSGYTF	few	TRBJ1-2	NA	TRBV7-2